This entry lists 16 T cell receptor beta chains sequenced from one sample in a study of identical twins. TCRdb recomputed calls from the 5' RACE reads with MiXCR, one row per CDR3 protein. Of about 490,000 distinct CDR3 sequences listed, over 12% are singletons. Separately, the same data were catalogued under a study of yellow fever vaccine responses in identical twins.

The specimen sequenced was CD4+ T cells sorted from blood. All receptors come from a woman between 18 and 30 years old in good health.

V and J are TRBV7-2 and TRBJ2-7; TRBD2 matches 14 bases. V was pared by 1 base and J by 3 bases, with 2 bases of the junction left unmatched. Germline CDR1 is SGHTA and CDR2 is FQGNSA. CDR3 size: 16 residues. Written as DNA, the CDR3 is TGTGCCAGCAGCTTAGGGGGGACTAGCGGGGGCTACGAGCAGTACGTC. Translation gives CASSLGGTSGGYEQYV.

This clonotype has only a few counts. This chain links TRBV29-1 with TRBJ2-1, with a tentative D call TRBD1 (5 bases). Trimming took 5 bases from V and 0 from J, leaving 14 bases between them. This CDR3 contains 15 residues. Germline V gives CDR1 SQVTM, CDR2 ANQGSEA. The CDR3 coding sequence is TGCAGCGTTTCAGAGGACACCCGCTCCTACAATGAGCAGTTCTTC. Its protein product is CSVSEDTRSYNEQFF.

This clonotype was seen many times. The V gene is TRBV25-1, the J gene TRBJ2-1, with D possibly TRBD2 on 6 matching bases. This CDR3 comprises 12 residues. CDR1 is MGHDK and CDR2 is SYGVNS in the germline V gene. Trimming took off 5 bases at V and 7 bases at J, with 9 bases between the two ends. The CDR3 sequence is CASSSRGNEQFF. The CDR3 DNA is TGTGCCAGCAGTTCGCGGGGTAATGAGCAGTTCTTC. The entire variable domain, with the rest obtained from reference TRBV25-1 and TRBJ2-1, is as follows: EADIYQTPRYLVIGTGKKITLECSQTMGHDKMYWYQQDPGMELHLIHYSYGVNSTEKGDLSSESTVSRIRTEHFPLTLESARPSHTSQYLCASSSRGNEQFFGPGTRLTVL.

At least ten counts were recorded for this clonotype. This chain joins TRBV12-3 or TRBV12-4 and TRBJ1-5, with 9 bases aligning to TRBD1. The CDR3 extends over 15 amino acids. J was trimmed by 7 bases and V by 4 bases; bases with no gene match: 8. This chain's CDR3 is CASSSKQGTGQPQHF. CDR3 bases: TGTGCCAGCAGTTCCAAACAGGGGACAGGGCAGCCCCAGCATTTT.

This clonotype turned up a few times. The genes are TRBV20-1 and TRBJ2-4; weak D call: TRBD1 (5 bases). The CDR3 spans 13 residues. The V end was cut by 6 bases, the J end by 5 bases, with 14 bases between. The V gene's germline CDR1 is DFQATT and CDR2 SNEGSKA (reference sequence). The CDR3 region has the DNA TGCAGTGCAACTCAGGGTTCGGAAAACATTCAGTACTTC. Its translation: CSATQGSENIQYF.

This clonotype showed up just a few times. The chain uses TRBV7-9 and TRBJ1-2, with 8 positions matching TRBD1. CDR1 is SEHNR and CDR2 is FQNEAQ in the germline V gene (reference sequence). The CDR3 spans 13 residues. Trimming at V came to 5 bases and at J to 7 bases, leaving 6 bases not matched to a gene. The CDR3 DNA sequence: TGTGCCAGCAGCAGACAGGGGACGGGTGGCTACACCTTC. Its protein is CASSRQGTGGYTF.

This clonotype has only a few counts. As DNA, the CDR3 is TGTGCCATCAGTGATATGGGGCCGCAAGAGACCCAGTACTTC. Its translation is CAISDMGPQETQYF. The chain combines TRBV10-3 with TRBJ2-5; a possible D gene is TRBD1 (5 bases). Germline CDR1 and CDR2: ENHRY and SYGVKD. The CDR3 is 14 amino acids. Trimming cost V 3 bases and J 2 bases, with 10 bases left between them.

The chain carries TRBV27 and TRBJ2-3; 8 nucleotides align to TRBD2. This CDR3 comprises 18 residues. The V segment lost 4 bases and the J segment 3 bases; nucleotides outside the gene matches: 15. From germline, CDR1 is MNHEY and CDR2 SMNVEV (reference sequence). The CDR3 protein is CASSSPGLALIRTDTQYF. In DNA, the CDR3 is TGTGCCAGCAGTTCCCCCGGACTAGCCTTAATCCGGACAGATACGCAGTATTTT.

The chain uses TRBV4-1 and TRBJ1-3, with D unresolved. Germline V gene data show CDR1 as MGHRA and CDR2 as YSYEKL. This CDR3 comprises 19 residues. V lost 0 bases and J 0 bases, leaving 18 bases between the germline ends. The CDR3 DNA sequence: TGCGCCAGCAGCCAAGACATGGCGTCGAGACACTTCTCTGGAAACACCATATATTTT. Amino acids: CASSQDMASRHFSGNTIYF.

This rearrangement joins TRBV10-3 to TRBJ2-7; D not resolved. Between the trimmed V and J ends, which lost 4 bases and 5 bases, there was a span of 18 bases. The CDR3 runs to 15 residues. Germline V CDR1 and CDR2: ENHRY, SYGVKD. The CDR3 region has the DNA TGTGCCATCAGTGCTCGTTCAGAGGAGTTGCACGAGCAGTACTTC. Protein product: CAISARSEELHEQYF.

This clonotype came up many times. The CDR3 spells CASSLFLLDTQYF. CDR3 DNA: TGCGCCAGCAGCTTGTTCCTACTGGATACGCAGTATTTT. V is TRBV5-1 and J is TRBJ2-3; D remains ambiguous. Germline CDR1 SGHRS, CDR2 YFSETQ. The length of the CDR3 is 13 residues. Trimming removed 1 base from V and 6 bases from J, with 9 bases in between. Full variable domain (missing parts from reference TRBV5-1 and TRBJ2-3): KAGVTQTPRYLIKTRGQQVTLSCSPISGHRSVSWYQQTPGQGLQFLFEYFSETQRNKGNFPGRFSGRQFSNSRSEMNVSTLELGDSALYLCASSLFLLDTQYFGPGTRLTVL.

This clonotype was seen a handful of times. V usage is TRBV7-9 and J usage is TRBJ2-1; TRBD2 aligns across 10 bases. J was trimmed by 12 bases and V by 5 bases; bases with no gene match: 13. Germline loops: CDR1 SEHNR, CDR2 FQNEAQ (reference sequence). This CDR3 has 15 amino acids. For the CDR3, the DNA is TGTGCCAGCAGCCCCGGAGCGGGAGGGAGGTTTGGGCAGTTCTTC. It translates to CASSPGAGGRFGQFF.

The rearrangement joins TRBV20-1 to TRBJ2-7, with 8 bases identical to TRBD2. The V segment lost 5 bases and the J segment 3 bases; nucleotides outside the gene matches: 9. The germline CDR1 and CDR2 sequences are DFQATT and SNEGSKA (reference sequence). The length of the CDR3 is 14 residues. CDR3 nucleotide sequence: TGCAGTGCTGGAATCGGGACTAGTGTCTACGAGCAGTACTTC. Its protein is CSAGIGTSVYEQYF.

This sequence joins TRBV12-3 or TRBV12-4 and TRBJ2-6, with 11 positions matching TRBD1. This CDR3 has 18 residues. Trimming at V came to 8 bases and at J to 0 bases, leaving 9 bases not matched to a gene. The CDR3 loop is CASWPGQGAYSGANVLTF. CDR3 coding DNA: TGTGCCAGCTGGCCCGGACAGGGGGCTTACTCTGGGGCCAACGTCCTGACTTTC.

This clonotype has just a few counts. The chain combines TRBV3-1 with TRBJ2-3; 12 bases line up with TRBD2. This CDR3 is 18 amino acids long. Germline values: CDR1 LGHDT, CDR2 YNNKEL (reference sequence). Losses at the gene ends were 4 bases for V and 2 bases for J; bases not matched to a gene: 10. This CDR3 is CASSLSKGLAGVTDTQYF. The CDR3 DNA sequence: TGTGCCAGCAGCCTTTCAAAGGGACTAGCGGGCGTCACAGATACGCAGTATTTT.

This chain links TRBV19 with TRBJ1-1, with D hard to call. This CDR3 has 15 residues. The germline gives CDR1 LNHDA, CDR2 SQIVND (reference sequence). V shed 2 bases and J shed 1 base, with 11 bases lying between them. CDR3 sequence reads: CASSILGLGNTEAFF. Written as DNA, the CDR3 is TGTGCCAGTAGTATATTGGGTCTGGGGAACACTGAAGCTTTCTTT.